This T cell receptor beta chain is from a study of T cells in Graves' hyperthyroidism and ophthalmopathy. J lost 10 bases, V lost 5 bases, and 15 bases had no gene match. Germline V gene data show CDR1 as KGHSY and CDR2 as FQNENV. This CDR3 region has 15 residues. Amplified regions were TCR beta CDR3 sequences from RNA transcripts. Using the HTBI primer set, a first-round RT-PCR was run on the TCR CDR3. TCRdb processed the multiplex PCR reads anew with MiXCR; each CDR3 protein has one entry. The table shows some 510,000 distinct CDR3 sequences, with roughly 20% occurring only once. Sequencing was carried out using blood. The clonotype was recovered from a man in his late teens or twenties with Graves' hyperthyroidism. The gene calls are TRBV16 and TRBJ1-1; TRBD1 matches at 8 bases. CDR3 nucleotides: TGTGCCAGCAGCGACTATAGACAGGGGAAAACGGCAGCTTTCTTT. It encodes CASSDYRQGKTAAFF.